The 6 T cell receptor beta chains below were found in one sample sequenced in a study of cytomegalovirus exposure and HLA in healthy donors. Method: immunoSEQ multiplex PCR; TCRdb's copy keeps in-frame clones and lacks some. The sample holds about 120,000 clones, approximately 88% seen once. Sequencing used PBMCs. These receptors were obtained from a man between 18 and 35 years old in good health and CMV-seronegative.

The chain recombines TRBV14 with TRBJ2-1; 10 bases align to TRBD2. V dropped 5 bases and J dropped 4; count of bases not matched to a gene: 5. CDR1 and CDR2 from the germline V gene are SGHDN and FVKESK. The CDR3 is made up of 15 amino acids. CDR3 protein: CASSKLLAGYNEQFF. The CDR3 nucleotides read TGTGCCAGCAGCAAGTTACTAGCGGGGTACAATGAGCAGTTCTTC.

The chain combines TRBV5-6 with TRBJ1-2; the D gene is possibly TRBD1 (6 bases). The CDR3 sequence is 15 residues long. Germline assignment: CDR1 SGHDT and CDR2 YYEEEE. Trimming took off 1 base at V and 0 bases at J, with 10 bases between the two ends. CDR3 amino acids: CASSLLAGANYGYTF. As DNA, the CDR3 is TGTGCCAGCAGCTTGTTGGCAGGGGCTAACTATGGCTACACCTTC.

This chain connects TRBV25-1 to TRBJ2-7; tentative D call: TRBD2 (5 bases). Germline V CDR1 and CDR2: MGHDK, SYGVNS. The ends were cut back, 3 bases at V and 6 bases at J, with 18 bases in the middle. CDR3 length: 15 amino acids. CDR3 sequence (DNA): TGTGCCAGCAGTGACCGGTTCGGGGTCCGGAGCGAGCAGTACTTC. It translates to CASSDRFGVRSEQYF.

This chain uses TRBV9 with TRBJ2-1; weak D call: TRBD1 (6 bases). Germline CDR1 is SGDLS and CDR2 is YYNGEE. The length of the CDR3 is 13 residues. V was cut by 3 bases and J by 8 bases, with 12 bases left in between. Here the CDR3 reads CASSDRVFDEQFF. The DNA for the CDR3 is TGTGCCAGCAGCGACAGGGTATTCGATGAGCAGTTCTTC.

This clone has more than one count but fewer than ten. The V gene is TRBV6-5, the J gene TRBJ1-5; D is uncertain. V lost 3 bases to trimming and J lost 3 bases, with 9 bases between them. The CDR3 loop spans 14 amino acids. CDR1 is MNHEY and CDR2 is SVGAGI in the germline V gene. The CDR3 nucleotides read TGTGCCAGCAGTTATCGTCAGTACAATCAGCCCCAGCATTTT. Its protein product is CASSYRQYNQPQHF.

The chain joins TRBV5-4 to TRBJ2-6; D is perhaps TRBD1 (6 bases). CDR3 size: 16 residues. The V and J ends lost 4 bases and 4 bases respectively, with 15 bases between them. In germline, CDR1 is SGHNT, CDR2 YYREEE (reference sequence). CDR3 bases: TGTGCCAGCAGCGTGGACAGACCTCCGGGGGCCAACGTCCTGACTTTC. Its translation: CASSVDRPPGANVLTF. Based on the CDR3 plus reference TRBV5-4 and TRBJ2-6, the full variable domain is ETGVTQSPTHLIKTRGQQVTLRCSSQSGHNTVSWYQQALGQGPQFIFQYYREEENGRGNFPPRFSGLQFPNYSSELNVNALELDDSALYLCASSVDRPPGANVLTFGAGSRLTVL.